This TCR beta chain was retrieved from a study of blood T cells in healthy people across ages. The CDR3 contains 15 residues. Trimming took off 8 bases at V and 12 bases at J, with 26 bases between the two ends. Per the germline V gene, CDR1 is SGHTA and CDR2 is FQGNSA. Concerning this clonotype: Its specificity is not known.

The second PCR ran 7 to 11 cycles with a sample-barcoded 5' primer and J-beta primers. TCRdb called the 5' RACE reads again in MiXCR, with one record for every CDR3 protein. The repertoire consists of approximately 800,000 distinct CDR3 sequences, with around 45% occurring once and the leading ten covering around 18%. Findings of the study overall: Naive CD4+ cells and diversity were both higher in long-lived donors than in aged donors. Getting older went along with TCR beta diversity per million T cells dropping roughly linearly. One million T cells yielded diversity estimates that were considered underestimates.

The sequenced material came from blood. The genes are TRBV7-2 and TRBJ2-1; possible D gene TRBD2, 6 bases. The clonotype was recovered from a man older than 75 in good health. The CDR3 bases are TGTGCCAGCGGCCCGACGGAGACTACGGGAGAGGGGCAGTTCTTC. Its protein product is CASGPTETTGEGQFF.